The next 9 T cell receptor beta chains were all read from a single sample in a study of T cells in Graves' hyperthyroidism and ophthalmopathy. RNA transcripts were the template for amplifying TCR beta CDR3 regions. The HTBI primer set was used in a first-round RT-PCR of the TCR CDR3. TCRdb independently ran MiXCR on the multiplex PCR reads; one entry per CDR3 protein. The repertoire has 690,000 or so distinct CDR3 sequences, under 20% of them found once; the top ten carry over 15%. The specimen was blood. The receptor set was obtained from a woman aged 45-65 years with Graves' hyperthyroidism that later progressed to Graves' ophthalmopathy.

This clonotype appeared a few times. The CDR3 protein is CASSNRRDTSSYNEQFF. CDR3 coding DNA: TGTGCCAGCTCCAACCGGCGGGACACCAGCTCCTACAATGAGCAGTTCTTC. This chain uses TRBV18 with TRBJ2-1; D is tentatively TRBD1 or TRBD2 (6 bases each). Germline V CDR1 and CDR2: KGHSH, LQKENI. This CDR3 comprises 17 residues. V lost 6 bases to trimming and J lost 0 bases, with 18 bases between them.

V gene TRBV6-2 or TRBV6-3 combines with J gene TRBJ1-2; no clear D. Germline V gives CDR1 MNHEY, CDR2 SVGEGT. The CDR3 spans 14 residues. The V and J ends lost 0 bases and 8 bases respectively, with 13 bases between them. The CDR3 sequence is CASSYSQLASGYTF. In nucleotides, the CDR3 is TGTGCCAGCAGTTACTCGCAGCTGGCCTCCGGCTACACCTTC.

V is TRBV7-8 and J is TRBJ2-7, with D possibly matching TRBD2 (6 bases). Trimming took 5 bases from V and 0 from J, leaving 17 bases between them. CDR1 and CDR2 (germline): SGHVS, FQNEAQ. CDR3 length equals 16 residues. The CDR3 reads CASSPSAGTTSYEQYF. As DNA, the CDR3 is TGTGCCAGCAGCCCCAGTGCGGGAACCACCTCCTACGAGCAGTACTTC.

This clonotype appeared a single time. The chain carries TRBV15 and TRBJ2-7; tentatively, D is TRBD1 or TRBD2 (5 bases each). Germline CDR1 is LNHNV and CDR2 is YYDKDF (reference sequence). The CDR3 length is 15 residues. The V and J ends lost 1 base and 0 bases respectively, with 10 bases between them. The CDR3 nucleotides are TGTGCCACCAGCAGAGTTTCAGGGAGCTCCTACGAGCAGTACTTC. It translates to CATSRVSGSSYEQYF.

The chain is built from TRBV9 and TRBJ2-5; perhaps TRBD1 as D (6 bases). CDR1 SGDLS and CDR2 YYNGEE come from the germline V gene. With 0 bases removed from V and 4 bases from J, the gap between germline ends came to 10 bases. This CDR3 spans 14 amino acids. Here the CDR3 DNA reads TGTGCCAGCAGCGTAGTTGGGGGCGGAGAGACCCAGTACTTC. Amino acids: CASSVVGGGETQYF.

The genes are TRBV7-2 and TRBJ1-1, with D tentatively TRBD1 (5 bases). V dropped 4 bases and J dropped 5 bases, with 14 bases sitting between them. Germline CDR1 SGHTA, CDR2 FQGNSA. The CDR3 has 14 amino acids. CDR3 in amino acids: CASSYSGEKTEAFF. In DNA form, the CDR3 reads TGTGCCAGCAGCTACTCGGGGGAGAAGACTGAAGCTTTCTTT.

The chain carries TRBV19 and TRBJ1-1; no definite D call. Per germline, CDR1 LNHDA and CDR2 SQIVND (reference sequence). This CDR3 is built from 13 residues. Trimming left V 7 bases short and J 5 bases short, with 14 bases between. Written as DNA, the CDR3 is TGTGCCAGTATAGATGGCGGTGAGACTGAAGCTTTCTTT. Translating it yields CASIDGGETEAFF.

The chain recombines TRBV20-1 with TRBJ2-1; 15 bases line up with TRBD2. With 3 bases clipped from V and 1 base from J, the junction kept 7 bases outside the gene matches. Germline-derived CDR1 and CDR2 are DFQATT and SNEGSKA (reference sequence). This CDR3 has 18 residues. CDR3 amino acids: CSARPGTSGGYSYNEQFF. The DNA for the CDR3 is TGCAGTGCTAGGCCCGGGACTAGCGGGGGGTATTCCTACAATGAGCAGTTCTTC.

This clonotype turned up a few times. The chain carries TRBV9 and TRBJ1-5, with D perhaps matching TRBD1 (6 bases). The CDR3 is 20 residues long. V was pared by 6 bases and J by 1 base, with 29 bases between. The germline gives CDR1 SGDLS, CDR2 YYNGEE. CDR3 DNA sequence: TGTGCCAGCATGATGGGGGGGGACTTATCCGGGACACCGAGCAATCAGCCCCAGCATTTT. Translating gives CASMMGGDLSGTPSNQPQHF. Based on the CDR3 plus reference TRBV9 and TRBJ1-5, the full variable domain is DSGVTQTPKHLITATGQRVTLRCSPRSGDLSVYWYQQSLDQGLQFLIQYYNGEERAKGNILERFSAQQFPDLHSELNLSSLELGDSALYFCASMMGGDLSGTPSNQPQHFGDGTRLSIL.